The 17 T cell receptor beta chains in this list originate from one sample, sequenced in a study of control samples from healthy donors and cancer patients. Assay: immunoSEQ multiplex PCR; the TCRdb copy retains only in-frame clones and omits some. The repertoire holds roughly 20,000 clones, approximately 80% seen once, with less than 30% in the top ten. The sequenced sample consisted of PBMCs. The origin of the receptors is a man between 60 and 75 years old with colorectal cancer.

The genes are TRBV9 and TRBJ1-2; possibly TRBD1 for D (6 bases). Per the germline V gene, CDR1 is SGDLS and CDR2 is YYNGEE. V was pared by 0 bases and J by 7 bases, with 13 bases between. There are 14 residues in the CDR3. CDR3 DNA: TGTGCCAGCAGCGTAGAGGGGTCAGGGGCTGGCTACACCTTC. As protein: CASSVEGSGAGYTF.

V usage is TRBV6-2 or TRBV6-3 and J usage is TRBJ2-3; 9 bases match TRBD1. The V gene end was trimmed by 4 bases and the J gene end by 2 bases; junction bases not matched to a gene: 10. CDR3 size: 17 residues. In germline, CDR1 is MNHEY, CDR2 SVGEGT. The CDR3 sequence: CASSSPGTGRPTDTQYF. In DNA, the CDR3 is TGTGCCAGCAGTTCACCCGGGACAGGGCGGCCCACAGATACGCAGTATTTT.

The rearrangement links TRBV2 to TRBJ2-7; D gene uncertain. Germline V gives CDR1 SNHLY, CDR2 FYNNEI. CDR3 length equals 11 residues. With 7 bases removed from V and 2 bases from J, the gap between germline ends came to 6 bases. The chain's CDR3 is CASTSPYEQYV. Written as DNA, the CDR3 is TGTGCCAGCACCAGCCCCTACGAGCAGTACGTC.

This clone was picked up one time. J is TRBJ2-3 and V is TRBV5-1; D gene ambiguous. Looked up from germline, CDR1 is SGHRS and CDR2 is YFSETQ. Trimming shortened V by 0 bases and J by 2 bases, and 7 bases separated the two germline ends. This CDR3 is built from 14 residues. The CDR3 DNA reads as TGCGCCAGCAGCTTGGTGCCTTTCACAGATACGCAGTATTTT. Protein: CASSLVPFTDTQYF.

This rearrangement joins TRBV4-3 to TRBJ1-6; no reliable D call. Germline V gene data show CDR1 as LGHNA and CDR2 as YSLEER. The V end lost 2 bases, the J end lost 7 bases, and 12 bases lay between the germline ends. The CDR3 totals 15 residues. The CDR3 sequence is CASSQQPALNSPLHF. The CDR3 coding sequence is TGCGCCAGCAGCCAACAGCCTGCGTTGAATTCACCCCTCCACTTT.

The rearrangement uses TRBV6-5 and TRBJ1-1; tentative D call: TRBD1 (5 bases). This CDR3 has 13 amino acids. Germline CDR1 MNHEY, CDR2 SVGAGI. Trimming stripped 2 bases from V and 8 bases from J, with 12 bases between. CDR3 sequence: CASSYEGTLEAFF. CDR3 DNA: TGTGCCAGCAGTTACGAGGGGACCCTCGAAGCTTTCTTT.

The CDR3 loop reads CASRGDTDTGELFF. The CDR3 bases are TGTGCCAGTAGGGGGGACACCGACACCGGGGAGCTGTTTTTT. The chain joins TRBV19 to TRBJ2-2; D may be TRBD1 (6 bases). The V end was cut by 6 bases, the J end by 3 bases, with 11 bases between. Per germline, CDR1 LNHDA and CDR2 SQIVND (reference sequence). The CDR3 runs 14 residues.

This clone was recorded a few times. The V call is TRBV10-3, the J call TRBJ2-1, with D possibly TRBD2 on 5 matching bases. The germline V gene encodes CDR1 ENHRY and CDR2 SYGVKD. V shed 8 bases and J shed 4 bases, with 15 bases lying between them. The CDR3 is 14 amino acids. CDR3 protein: CAIAPSDFYNEQFF. The CDR3 DNA follows: TGTGCCATCGCACCCTCGGACTTTTACAATGAGCAGTTCTTC.

The chain is built from TRBV13 and TRBJ2-7; TRBD1 matches at 9 bases. The CDR3 runs 14 residues. From germline, CDR1 is PRHDT and CDR2 FYEKMQ (reference sequence). V lost 5 bases, J lost 3 bases, and 5 bases stayed unmatched. CDR3 DNA: TGTGCCAGCAGCCCACGGACAGGGGTCTACGAGCAGTACTTC. Its protein is CASSPRTGVYEQYF.

Worth noting for this clone: The junction departs from the called germline gene at one end, perhaps through a read error. The chain is built from TRBV2 and TRBJ2-5; no reliable D call. The CDR3 loop spans 15 amino acids. CDR1 is SNHLY and CDR2 is FYNNEI in the germline V gene. As DNA, the CDR3 is TGTGCCGGAGAATATAGCCCGAACGATCAAGGGACCCAGTACTTC. It yields the protein CAGEYSPNDQGTQYF.

The chain carries TRBV5-5 and TRBJ1-2; D might be TRBD1 (5 bases). Trimming pared 0 bases from V and 5 bases from J, leaving 14 bases between. Germline values: CDR1 SGHKS, CDR2 YYEKEE (reference sequence). This CDR3 is built from 15 residues. The CDR3 region is CASSLVFPGGYGYTF. CDR3 DNA sequence: TGTGCCAGCAGCTTGGTCTTTCCTGGGGGATATGGCTACACCTTC.

The CDR3 protein is CASSLDVGGKLFF. Written as DNA, the CDR3 is TGTGCCAGCAGCTTAGATGTGGGGGGAAAACTGTTTTTT. V is TRBV11-2 and J is TRBJ1-4, with D possibly being TRBD1 (5 bases). Germline V gene sequence: CDR1 SGHAT, CDR2 FQNNGV. The CDR3 consists of 13 residues. The germline V and J ends were trimmed by 0 bases and 10 bases, with 9 bases remaining between them.

The chain is built from TRBV24-1 and TRBJ2-7, with D tentatively TRBD1 or TRBD2 (7 bases each). Germline CDR1 and CDR2: KGHDR and SFDVKD. This CDR3 region has 13 residues. The V end was cut by 11 bases, the J end by 2 bases, with 15 bases between. Here the CDR3 reads CASSTGTTYEQYF. The CDR3 DNA reads TGTGCCAGTTCGACAGGGACTACCTACGAGCAGTACTTC.

This chain links TRBV7-7 with TRBJ2-5; D is uncertain. This CDR3 region has 14 residues. CDR1 and CDR2 (germline): SSHAT, FNYEAQ (reference sequence). V was trimmed by 3 bases and J by 4 bases, leaving 12 bases between them. The CDR3 DNA reads as TGTGCCAGCAGCTTGGCGACCCGCGGAGAGACCCAGTACTTC. Translated, it gives CASSLATRGETQYF. Full variable domain (remainder filled in from reference TRBV7-7 and TRBJ2-5): GAGVSQSPRYKVTKRGQDVTLRCDPISSHATLYWYQQALGQGPEFLTYFNYEAQPDKSGLPSDRFSAERPEGSISTLTIQRTEQRDSAMYRCASSLATRGETQYFGPGTRLLVL.

The gene calls are TRBV7-9 and TRBJ2-7; D unresolved. Germline V gives CDR1 SEHNR, CDR2 FQNEAQ (reference sequence). This CDR3 has 12 amino acids. V was pared by 1 base and J by 2 bases, with 3 bases between. In DNA, the CDR3 is TGTGCCAGCAGCTTAGATACCTACGAGCAGTACTTC. Translated: CASSLDTYEQYF.

The chain joins TRBV2 to TRBJ1-6; D possibly corresponds to TRBD1 (5 bases). The CDR3 extends over 18 amino acids. Germline V gives CDR1 SNHLY, CDR2 FYNNEI. V lost 6 bases, J lost 5 bases, and 23 bases lay in between. The CDR3 nucleotides read TGTGCCAGCAGGCCCGGGACCTACAGCAACATAAATAATTCACCCCTCCACTTT. This encodes CASRPGTYSNINNSPLHF.

The CDR3 nucleotides are TGTGCCAGCAGCCTGACTAGCGGGGGACCCCTCCAAGAGACCCAGTACTTC. Its protein product is CASSLTSGGPLQETQYF. The chain is built from TRBV7-2 and TRBJ2-5; 12 positions agree with TRBD2. Germline assignment: CDR1 SGHTA and CDR2 FQGNSA. The CDR3 contains 17 residues. V lost 5 bases to trimming and J lost 1 base; unmatched junction nucleotides: 8. Full variable domain (remainder filled in from reference TRBV7-2 and TRBJ2-5): GAGVSQSPSNKVTEKGKDVELRCDPISGHTALYWYRQSLGQGLEFLIYFQGNSAPDKSGLPSDRFSAERTGGSVSTLTIQRTQQEDSAVYLCASSLTSGGPLQETQYFGPGTRLLVL.